These T cell receptor beta chains were read from a single sample in a study of T cell responses to AZD1222 COVID-19 vaccine. TCRdb keeps only in-frame clones here, not all; method: immunoSEQ multiplex PCR. Among about 130,000 clones, 84% were seen once, and the ten largest hold roughly 3.9%. The sample consisted of peripheral blood, taken on day 0 of AZD1222 vaccination. These receptors were obtained from an adult in good health. Both conserved end residues are part of each CDR3. A D gene is named only where the DNA matches it firmly.

NA TRBJ2-3 TRBV2 CASSGVKVRVGTDTQYF
TRBD1 TRBJ2-7 TRBV18 CASSPNDRDEQYF
NA TRBJ1-1 TRBV6-5 CASSISGQLNTEAFF
TRBD1 TRBJ2-5 TRBV5-1 CASMVRTGVPRMETQYF
NA TRBJ2-1 TRBV18 CASSQYSNNEQFF
NA TRBJ1-1 TRBV27 CASNPRGHRVNTEAFF
NA TRBJ2-7 TRBV6-5 CTTKKQGEQYF
NA TRBJ1-1 TRBV2 CASSEWQYQAFF
NA TRBJ1-4 TRBV12-2 CASRLAGRAGKKLFF
NA TRBJ2-2 TRBV6-6 CASSYLQPTGELFF
NA TRBJ1-1 TRBV27 CASSLMTRSEAFF
TRBD1 TRBJ2-7 TRBV5-6 CASSQTGGRYEQYF
TRBD1 TRBJ1-6 TRBV5-4 CASSLGTGPGVGSPLHF
NA TRBJ2-2 TRBV15 CATSRDRGPNTGELFF
NA TRBJ2-4 TRBV3-1/TRBV3-2 CASSQDRALGTAKNIQYF
NA TRBJ1-5 TRBV5-1 CASSAFGGSNQPQHF
TRBD1 TRBJ1-1 TRBV5-1 CASSFLPGQGDNTEAFF
TRBD1 TRBJ1-3 TRBV5-4 CASSLDRAGNTIYF
TRBD1 TRBJ1-5 TRBV5-5 CASTSRGRRSSVNQPQHF
NA TRBJ1-2 TRBV19 CASTERGKVYYGYTF
NA TRBJ2-5 TRBV7-8 CASSLVRQSRGAHETQYF
NA TRBJ1-1 TRBV18 CASSPPVFSGTEAFF
TRBD1 TRBJ1-5 TRBV19 CASSIGQGALGNQPQHF